What follows describes a single T cell receptor beta chain. Its antigen is unknown. Sequenced by immunoSEQ multiplex PCR; TCRdb stores in-frame clones only, minus some. The table lists about 140,000 clones, about nine tenths of them singletons. These data originate in a study of T cell responses to AZD1222 COVID-19 vaccine. Study-level results: Just a handful of AZD1222 recipients tested seropositive at baseline. Nearly half of the spike-specific TCRs reportedly recognize variant regions that carry no mutations. A mostly white British donor set with more females was recruited, and clonal diversity was possibly underestimated.

The CDR3 runs 15 residues. The germline CDR1 and CDR2 sequences are MNHEY and SVGAGI. Trimming cost V 6 bases and J 4 bases, with 18 bases left between them. This sequence joins TRBV6-5 and TRBJ1-1; tentatively, D is TRBD1 (5 bases). The sequence was collected from an adult in good health. The sample in question was peripheral blood, obtained on day 0 of AZD1222 vaccination. DNA for the CDR3: TGTGCCAGCAGCCCCGGTGGGGCCGGGGGCACTGAAGCTTTCTTT. It is translated as CASSPGGAGGTEAFF.